The clone carrying this T cell receptor (beta chain) was recorded a few times. The table came from immunoSEQ multiplex PCR; TCRdb's copy has only in-frame clones and leaves some out. This repertoire shows about 120,000 clones, around 89% found once; its top ten account for about 1.1%. These data belong to a study of control samples from healthy donors and cancer patients. Germline values: CDR1 MNHEY, CDR2 SVGAGI. Trimming cost V 7 bases and J 4 bases, with 10 bases left between them. The CDR3 has 12 residues. The source material was PBMCs. This receptor was taken from a woman aged 50 to 60 with colorectal cancer. The gene calls are TRBV6-5 and TRBJ2-5; perhaps D is TRBD1 or TRBD2 (5 bases each). CDR3 DNA sequence: TGTGCCAGCATGGGGGTTGGAGAGACCCAGTACTTC. Amino acids: CASMGVGETQYF.